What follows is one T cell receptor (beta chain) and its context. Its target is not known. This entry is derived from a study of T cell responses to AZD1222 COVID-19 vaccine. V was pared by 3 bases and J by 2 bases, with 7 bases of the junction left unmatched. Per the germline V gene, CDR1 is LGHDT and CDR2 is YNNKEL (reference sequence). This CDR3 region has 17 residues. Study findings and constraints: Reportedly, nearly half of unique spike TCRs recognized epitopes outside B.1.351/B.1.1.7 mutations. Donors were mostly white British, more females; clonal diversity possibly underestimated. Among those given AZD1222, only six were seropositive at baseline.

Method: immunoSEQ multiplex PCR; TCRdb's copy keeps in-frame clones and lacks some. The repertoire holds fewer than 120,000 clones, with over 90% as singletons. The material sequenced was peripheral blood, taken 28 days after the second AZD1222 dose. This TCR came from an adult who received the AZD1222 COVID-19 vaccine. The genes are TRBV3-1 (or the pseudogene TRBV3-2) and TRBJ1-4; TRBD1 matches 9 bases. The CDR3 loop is CASSHGGQGRTNEKLFF. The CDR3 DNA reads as TGTGCCAGCAGCCACGGGGGACAGGGCCGGACTAATGAAAAACTGTTTTTT.